This record concerns one T cell receptor (beta chain) sequence. These data belong to a study of cytomegalovirus exposure and HLA in healthy donors. The PCR used 60 Vbeta and 13 Jbeta primers. Data came from immunoSEQ multiplex PCR; TCRdb stores just in-frame clones and leaves some out. The top ten hold just under 9.5% of the sample, which has about 120,000 clones, 50% to 65% seen once. V was clipped by 3 bases and J by 7 bases, with 25 bases between them. CDR3 length: 17 residues. Germline V gene lookup returns CDR1 SQVTM and CDR2 ANQGSEA. The receptor was derived from a woman between 40 and 55 years old in good health and CMV-seropositive. The chain links TRBV29-1 to TRBJ2-1; possibly TRBD1 for D (5 bases). Sequencing was done on a sample of PBMCs. The CDR3: CSVDLVEGVSWVNEQFF. Here the CDR3 DNA reads TGCAGCGTTGACTTGGTGGAAGGGGTGTCTTGGGTAAATGAGCAGTTCTTC.